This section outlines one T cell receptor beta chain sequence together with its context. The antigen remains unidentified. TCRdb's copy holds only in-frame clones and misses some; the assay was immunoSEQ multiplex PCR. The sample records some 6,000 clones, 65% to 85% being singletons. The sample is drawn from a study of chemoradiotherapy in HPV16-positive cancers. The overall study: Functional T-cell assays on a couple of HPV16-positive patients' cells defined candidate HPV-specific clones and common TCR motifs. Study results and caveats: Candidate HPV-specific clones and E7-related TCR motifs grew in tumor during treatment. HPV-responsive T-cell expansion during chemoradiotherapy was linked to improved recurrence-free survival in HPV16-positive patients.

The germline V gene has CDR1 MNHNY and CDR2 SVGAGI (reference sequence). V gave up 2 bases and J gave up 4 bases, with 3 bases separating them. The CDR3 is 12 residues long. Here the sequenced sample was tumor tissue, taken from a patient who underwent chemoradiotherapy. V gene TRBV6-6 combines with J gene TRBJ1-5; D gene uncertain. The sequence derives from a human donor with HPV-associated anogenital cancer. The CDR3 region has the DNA TGTGCCAGCAGTTACCAAAATCAGCCCCAGCATTTT. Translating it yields CASSYQNQPQHF.